One and the same sample provided the 7 T cell receptor beta chains below, sequenced in a study of CXCR3-negative and CXCR3-positive naive CD8 T cells. No antigens are known for them. Study results and caveats: TRB CDR3s were more hydrophobic in CXCR3-positive than in CXCR3-negative naive cells.

Each TRB cDNA library was prepared by 5' RACE (with UMI labels). Following a re-call of the 5' RACE reads, TCRdb has one entry per CDR3 protein and lacks DNA. The sample data list 80,000 to 100,000 distinct CDR3 sequences. Source material: naive CXCR3+ CD8+ T cells from blood. The subset: CD45RO-CCR7+CD27+CD95- naive CD8+ T cells expressing CXCR3 (TNR3+). The receptor set was obtained from a human donor in good health. Some clones in this sample may be carry-over from other donors' samples.

The J gene is TRBJ2-2, the V gene TRBV29-1. The CDR3 runs 11 residues. Germline CDR1 and CDR2: SQVTM and ANQGSEA. The CDR3 protein is CSIINTGELFF.

V usage is TRBV5-1 and J usage is TRBJ1-2. Germline values: CDR1 SGHRS, CDR2 YFSETQ. This CDR3 comprises 11 residues. The CDR3 loop is CASSFGDGYTF.

CDR3 amino acids: CASSFPSYGYTF. The genes are TRBV5-6 and TRBJ1-2. This CDR3 is 12 amino acids long. Germline assignment: CDR1 SGHDT and CDR2 YYEEEE.

This sequence joins TRBV29-1 and TRBJ2-1; the TRBD2 assignment by TCRdb is unverifiable without DNA. The CDR3 sequence is 16 residues long. Germline values: CDR1 SQVTM, CDR2 ANQGSEA. CDR3 protein: CSVEALVERGGPEQFF.

This chain joins TRBV6-5 and TRBJ1-4. Looked up from germline, CDR1 is MNHEY and CDR2 is SVGAGI. This CDR3 has 13 residues. CDR3 amino acids: CASSDGLNEKLFF.

The chain has TRBV12-3 or TRBV12-4 and TRBJ2-1; TCRdb selects TRBD1, and the lack of DNA leaves this call unchecked. There are 15 residues in the CDR3. CDR3 amino acids: CASSLAGGPYNEQFF.

This sequence joins TRBV20-1 and TRBJ2-7; TCRdb indicates TRBD2, and absent DNA this call remains unverified. Looked up from germline, CDR1 is DFQATT and CDR2 is SNEGSKA (reference sequence). The CDR3 consists of 13 residues. The CDR3 loop is CSATGTHSYEQYF.